The clone carrying this T cell receptor (beta chain) was seen a handful of times. The antigen is unknown. MiXCR, run by TCRdb on the RT-PCR reads, gives a single entry per CDR3 protein. The sample records 610,000 or so distinct CDR3 sequences, around 15% being singletons. These data are taken from a study of response to subunit inactivated influenza vaccine. Whole-study results and caveats: It was suggested by the authors that few new T cells are recruited by each seasonal influenza vaccination.

Germline V gives CDR1 SGHVS, CDR2 FQNEAQ. V lost 3 bases and J 6 bases, leaving 12 bases between the germline ends. The CDR3 loop spans 14 amino acids. This clonotype was sampled from a man aged 50-59 years who received an inactivated influenza vaccine. This rearrangement joins TRBV7-8 to TRBJ1-5; no definite D call. Sample: PBMCs from blood, taken approximately 13 days after vaccination. CDR3 residues: CASSFNAGTQPQHF. The CDR3 DNA is TGTGCCAGCAGCTTCAACGCGGGTACTCAGCCCCAGCATTTT.